This T cell receptor (beta chain) was sequenced during a study of T-cell reconstitution after alpha-beta-depleted transplantation in children. It was with unique molecular identifiers that the TCRbeta library was prepared. TCRdb ran MiXCR on the PCR reads and lists one entry per CDR3 protein. Of around 450,000 distinct CDR3 sequences in the sample, about 10% were seen once. This material consisted of PBMCs, taken before TCRalphabeta/CD19-depleted stem cell transplant. The receptor was isolated from a child aged 2 to 10 with inherited bone marrow failure, due to receive a stem cell transplant.

Written as DNA, the CDR3 is TGTGCCATCAGTGAGCGGGCGGACACGAGCTCCTACGAGCAGTACTTC. Encoded protein: CAISERADTSSYEQYF. This chain joins TRBV10-3 and TRBJ2-7; TRBD1 is a possible D gene (5 bases). V lost 2 bases to trimming and J lost 0 bases, with 14 bases between them. The germline CDR1 and CDR2 sequences are ENHRY and SYGVKD. The CDR3 runs 16 residues.